This T cell receptor (beta chain) was identified during a study of cytomegalovirus exposure and HLA in healthy donors. General study points: Per a later analysis, under 20,000 TCR beta sequences showed association with HLA alleles at 0.05 false discovery rate. An analysis done earlier found most TCR beta V segments productive about 90% or about 30% of the time. An analysis was carried out at a later point. It showed that HLA-associated TCR beta chains were more clonally expanded than equally common non-associated chains.

Primers included in the PCR were 60 Vbeta and 13 Jbeta primers. TCRdb keeps only in-frame clones here, not all; method: immunoSEQ multiplex PCR. This table has 190,000 or so clones, around four fifths appearing once. The V end lost 3 bases, the J end lost 2 bases, and 13 bases lay between the germline ends. Germline V gene lookup returns CDR1 MGHDK and CDR2 SYGVNS. The CDR3 contains 15 residues. With respect to this clone: What it binds is unknown.

The clonotype originates from a woman aged 45 to 65 in good health and CMV-seropositive. The chain joins TRBV25-1 to TRBJ2-5; D perhaps matches TRBD1 (5 bases). Sequencing used PBMCs. DNA of the CDR3: TGTGCCAGCAGTGACCTCTCAGGGATACAAGAGACCCAGTACTTC. Translating gives CASSDLSGIQETQYF.